The present TCR beta chain was sequenced within a study of blood T cell repertoires in COVID-19 (dated by TCRdb to 2018 to 2021). A note on the overall study: Samples from collaborators originated in the United States, Italy and Spain and spanned both the acute and convalescent phases of COVID-19. Where available, HLA class I and class II types were obtained from metadata supplied by the sample provider rather than from assay-based typing. The repertoires were released in a freely available public database intended as a resource for research on the immune response to SARS-CoV-2. Sample metadata almost always included a de-identified subject ID, COVID-19 status, age in years and sex. Samples were obtained from the ongoing ImmuneRACE study (first 160 participants) and from approximately 1,200 subjects provided by 6 global collaborators. The material from the prospective study consisted of cDNA or gDNA derived from T cells, B-cell-depleted T cells, or PBMCs. The dataset comprised deeply sampled blood TCRbeta repertoires from subjects exposed to, actively infected with, or recovered from COVID-19.

TCRbeta CDR3 regions were amplified from genomic DNA by means of the immunoSEQ Assay, a bias-controlled multiplex PCR. For the original study's pipeline: The number of nucleated cells in each sample was estimated by amplification of reference gene primers within the assay. Sequence reads were collapsed and filtered to measure the absolute abundance of every unique TCRbeta CDR3 rearrangement. For each sample, productive Simpson clonality was calculated as the square root of Simpson's diversity index across productive rearrangements. As stored in TCRdb, this immuneACCESS dataset retains in-frame rearrangements with V and J assigned. A fraction of the clones does not appear; measured against another copy, unresolved V genes explain less than half of the discrepancy, and the remainder lacks a known reason. V and J calls and clone size follow that table, whereas D and trimming were derived from the DNA. For this sample the table gives approximately 150,000 clones, of which around 83% were detected only once. Roughly 10% of the sample goes to the ten largest clones.

Collaborating institutions collected whole blood in K2EDTA tubes following their own protocols. For TCRbeta analysis, collaborators shipped samples as frozen whole blood, isolated PBMCs, or DNA extracted from either of those sample types. The germline V gene specifies MNHNS as CDR1 and SASEGT as CDR2. Compared with germline, V lacks 3 bases and J lacks 8 bases; bases without a gene match: 9. The CDR3 starts with the cysteine, ends with the phenylalanine, and has 15 residues. The DNA shown is the 45-base CDR3, in frame from base 1. The investigation overall reported the following: Clinical and demographic metadata were provided uncurated, with the amount varying by source and participant.

Regarding this clone: No antigen is known for it. No clone much larger than this one lies a single base away; base qualities are absent.

The sequenced sample was peripheral blood. The clonotype comes from a man aged 55-75 years with active or convalescent COVID-19. The chain joins TRBV6-1 to TRBJ1-4; 7 middle bases align to TRBD1. The CDR3 amino acid sequence is: CASSETGTDFEKLFF. At the DNA level, the sequence is TGTGCCAGCAGTGAGACCGGGACAGACTTCGAAAAACTGTTTTTT.